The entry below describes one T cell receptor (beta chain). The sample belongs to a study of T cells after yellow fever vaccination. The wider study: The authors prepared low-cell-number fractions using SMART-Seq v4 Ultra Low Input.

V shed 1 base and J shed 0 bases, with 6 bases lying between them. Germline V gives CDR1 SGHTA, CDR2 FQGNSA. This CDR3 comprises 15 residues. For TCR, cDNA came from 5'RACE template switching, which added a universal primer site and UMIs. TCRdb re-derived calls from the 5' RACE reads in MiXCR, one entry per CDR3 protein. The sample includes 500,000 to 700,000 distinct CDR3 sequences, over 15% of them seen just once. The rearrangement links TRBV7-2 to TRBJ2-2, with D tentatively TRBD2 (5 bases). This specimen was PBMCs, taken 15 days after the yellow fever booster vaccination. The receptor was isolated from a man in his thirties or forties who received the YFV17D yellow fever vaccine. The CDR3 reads CASSLERSNTGELFF. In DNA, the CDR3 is TGTGCCAGCAGCTTAGAGCGGTCGAACACCGGGGAGCTGTTTTTT.